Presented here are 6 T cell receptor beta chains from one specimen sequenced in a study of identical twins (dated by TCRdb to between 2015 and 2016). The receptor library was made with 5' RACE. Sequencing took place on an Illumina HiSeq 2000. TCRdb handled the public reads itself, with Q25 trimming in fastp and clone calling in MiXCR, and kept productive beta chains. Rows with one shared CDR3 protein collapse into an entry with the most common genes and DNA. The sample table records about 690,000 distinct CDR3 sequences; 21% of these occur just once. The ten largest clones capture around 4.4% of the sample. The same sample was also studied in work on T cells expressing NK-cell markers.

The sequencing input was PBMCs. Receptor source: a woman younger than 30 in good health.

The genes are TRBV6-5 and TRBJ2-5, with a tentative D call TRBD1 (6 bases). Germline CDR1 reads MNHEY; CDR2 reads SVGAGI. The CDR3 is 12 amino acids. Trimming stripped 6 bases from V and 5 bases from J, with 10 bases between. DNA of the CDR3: TGTGCCAGCAGGGGGGCCCGGGAGACCCAGTACTTC. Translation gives CASRGARETQYF.

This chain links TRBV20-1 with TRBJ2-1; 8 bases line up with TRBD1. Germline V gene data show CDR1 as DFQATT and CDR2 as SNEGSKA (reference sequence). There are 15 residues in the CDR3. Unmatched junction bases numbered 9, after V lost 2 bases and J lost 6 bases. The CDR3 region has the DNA TGCAGTGCTAGACAGGGGGCCAGCAAACGCAATGAGCAGTTCTTC. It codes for CSARQGASKRNEQFF.

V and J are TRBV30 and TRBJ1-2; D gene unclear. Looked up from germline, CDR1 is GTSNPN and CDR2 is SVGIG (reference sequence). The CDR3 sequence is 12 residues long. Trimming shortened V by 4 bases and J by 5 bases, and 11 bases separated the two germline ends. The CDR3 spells CAWTVSLYGYTF. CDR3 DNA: TGTGCCTGGACAGTTTCCCTTTATGGCTACACCTTC.

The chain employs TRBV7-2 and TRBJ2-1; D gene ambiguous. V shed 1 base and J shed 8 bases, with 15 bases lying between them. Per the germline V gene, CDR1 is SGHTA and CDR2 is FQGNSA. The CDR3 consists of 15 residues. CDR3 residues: CASSLDLSPFDEQFF. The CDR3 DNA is TGTGCCAGCAGCTTAGATTTATCCCCTTTCGATGAGCAGTTCTTC.

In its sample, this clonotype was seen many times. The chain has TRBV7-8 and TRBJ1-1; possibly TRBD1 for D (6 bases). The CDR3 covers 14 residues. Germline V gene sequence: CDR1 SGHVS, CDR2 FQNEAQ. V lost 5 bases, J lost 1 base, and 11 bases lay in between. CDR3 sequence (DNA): TGTGCCAGCAGCCCTCACAGGGAGAACACTGAAGCTTTCTTT. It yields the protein CASSPHRENTEAFF.

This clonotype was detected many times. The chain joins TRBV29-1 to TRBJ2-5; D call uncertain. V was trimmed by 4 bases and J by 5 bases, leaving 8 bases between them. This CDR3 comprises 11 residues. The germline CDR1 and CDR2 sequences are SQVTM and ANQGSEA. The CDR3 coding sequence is TGCAGCGTTGCTGGGGTCGAGACCCAGTACTTC. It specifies CSVAGVETQYF.